These 2 T cell receptor beta chains originate from one sample sequenced in a study of cytomegalovirus exposure and HLA in healthy donors. In the PCR, 60 Vbeta and 13 Jbeta primers were used. TCRdb's table, derived via immunoSEQ multiplex PCR, lists solely in-frame clones and lacks some. The repertoire holds roughly 180,000 clones, with just over 75% as singletons. Specimen: PBMCs. The source is a woman aged 60-70 years in good health and CMV-seropositive.

V is TRBV23-1 and J is TRBJ2-2, with 7 bases lining up with TRBD1. TRBV23-1 is recorded as an ORF, its role being uncertain. The CDR3 contains 16 residues. Unmatched junction bases numbered 10, after V lost 1 base and J lost 8 bases. CDR3 sequence: CASSQWSGGLLGELFF. Written as DNA, the CDR3 is TGCGCCAGCAGTCAATGGTCAGGGGGATTACTGGGGGAGCTGTTTTTT.

The rearrangement links TRBV4-2 to TRBJ2-5, with 7 bases lining up with TRBD1. Germline V gene data show CDR1 as LGHNA and CDR2 as YNFKEQ. The CDR3 is 13 residues long. The J segment lost 4 bases and the V segment lost 3 bases, leaving 2 bases of the junction unmatched. The CDR3 DNA reads as TGTGCCAGCAGCCAGGGGACAGCAGAGACCCAGTACTTC. Translated, it gives CASSQGTAETQYF.